Listed here is a single TCR beta chain. This specimen comes from a study of blood T cell repertoires in COVID-19. Produced via immunoSEQ multiplex PCR; TCRdb's table is partial and in-frame only. The sample lists around 100,000 clones, roughly 91% seen once, with over 6.5% in the top ten. Germline V gives CDR1 MDHEN, CDR2 SYDVKM. The V end was cut by 5 bases, the J end by 7 bases, with 18 bases between. CDR3 length: 16 amino acids. This clonotype originated in a man aged 18 to 29 with COVID-19, enrolled during active disease. Sequences were obtained from peripheral blood. This sequence joins TRBV28 and TRBJ1-6, with D tentatively TRBD1 (5 bases). CDR3 sequence reads: CASSPGGGRWNSPLHF. DNA for the CDR3: TGTGCCAGCAGTCCGGGGGGAGGTCGATGGAATTCACCCCTCCACTTT.